A selection of T cell receptor beta chains follows, all from one sample in a study of patients and donors after allogeneic stem cell transplantation. TCRdb re-analysed the RT-PCR reads in MiXCR, keeping a single row per CDR3 protein. The sample has approximately 430,000 distinct CDR3 sequences; roughly 17% are singletons. Sequenced sample: blood, either unsorted or a sorted T cell fraction (not recorded which). These receptors all stem from a human donor who was either an allogeneic HSCT recipient or a stem cell or donor lymphocyte infusion donor (not recorded which). It is not recorded whose cells these are; they may come from a transplant donor. The CDR3 runs from the conserved cysteine through the conserved F or W. The D gene is left open where the match is weak. Not every row has a clone size; where given, it reads once, few, many or a size class.

TRBJ2-1 TRBV6-2/TRBV6-3 . TRBD2 17 CASSYLAGRTSYNEQFF TGTGCCAGCAGTTACCTAGCGGGGCGCACCTCCTACAATGAGCAGTTCTTC
TRBJ1-5 TRBV20-1 few . 16 CSARVPGSGWNQPQHF TGCAGTGCTAGAGTTCCAGGGTCGGGGTGGAATCAGCCCCAGCATTTT
TRBJ2-3 TRBV5-1 few . 13 CASSSDSPDTQYF TGCGCCAGCAGTTCTGACAGTCCAGATACGCAGTATTTT
TRBJ2-5 TRBV7-2 . TRBD2 16 CASSLSAGGPWGTQYF TGTGCCAGCAGCTTATCTGCGGGGGGGCCCTGGGGGACCCAGTACTTC
TRBJ2-5 TRBV29-1 . TRBD2 17 CSVVGALTSGTEETQYF TGCAGCGTTGTTGGGGCATTGACTAGCGGGACTGAAGAGACCCAGTACTTC
TRBJ1-2 TRBV4-1 once . 11 CASSQDGGETF TGCGCCAGCAGCCAAGATGGGGGGGAGACCTTC
TRBJ2-7 TRBV6-1 . . 14 CAIRRGKSSYEQYF TGTGCCATCAGGAGGGGCAAAAGCTCCTACGAGCAGTACTTC
TRBJ2-3 TRBV7-9 few . 13 CASSWGSTDTQYF TGTGCCAGCAGCTGGGGTAGCACAGATACGCAGTATTTT
TRBJ2-4 TRBV4-1 many TRBD2 18 CASSQDLLAGDRQNIQYF TGCGCCAGCAGCCAAGATCTACTAGCGGGAGATCGTCAAAACATTCAGTACTTC
TRBJ2-1 TRBV5-1 many TRBD2 15 CASTILGTSVNEQFF TGCGCCAGCACCATACTCGGGACTAGTGTCAATGAGCAGTTCTTC
TRBJ2-7 TRBV11-2 few TRBD2 16 CASSSTGTSAPYEQYF TGTGCCAGCAGCTCTACCGGGACTAGCGCACCATACGAGCAGTACTTC
TRBJ1-1 TRBV15 few . 15 CATSRYKVVDTEAFF TGTGCCACCAGCAGATATAAGGTGGTGGACACTGAAGCTTTCTTT
TRBJ2-7 TRBV4-1 many TRBD2 15 CASSQGLAGLYEQYF TGCGCCAGCAGCCAAGGACTAGCGGGCCTCTACGAGCAGTACTTC
TRBJ2-3 TRBV12-3/TRBV12-4 . TRBD2 15 CALGVAGASTDTQYF TGTGCGTTGGGGGTAGCGGGGGCTAGCACAGATACGCAGTATTTT
TRBJ2-3 TRBV7-2 . TRBD2 16 CASSLVSAGGPTGAYF TGTGCCAGCAGCTTAGTCTCGGCGGGGGGCCCTACAGGAGCTTATTTT
TRBJ1-2 TRBV4-3 many . 13 CASSQVGGNGYTF TGCGCCAGCAGCCAAGTCGGCGGCAATGGCTACACCTTC
TRBJ2-4 TRBV30 . . 12 CAWSPGGDIQYF TGTGCCTGGAGTCCCGGCGGGGACATTCAGTACTTC
TRBJ2-3 TRBV6-4 . TRBD2 16 CASSEDRAGAGDTQYF TGTGCCAGCAGTGAGGATCGAGCGGGAGCCGGAGATACGCAGTATTTT
TRBJ2-3 TRBV19 . . 16 CASSIELGLLTDTQYF TGTGCCAGTAGTATAGAACTCGGACTACTCACAGATACGCAGTATTTT
TRBJ1-2 TRBV5-1 few TRBD1 13 CASSWGTAYGYTF TGCGCCAGCAGCTGGGGGACAGCCTATGGCTACACCTTC
TRBJ1-1 TRBV12-3/TRBV12-4 many TRBD1 14 CASRSGQASFEAFF TGTGCCAGCAGATCGGGACAGGCATCCTTTGAAGCTTTCTTT
TRBJ2-3 TRBV7-3 . TRBD2 14 CASSSRGGSDTQYF TGTGCCAGCAGCTCTCGCGGGGGGTCCGATACGCAGTATTTT
TRBJ1-6 TRBV6-2/TRBV6-3 few . 15 CASRATGIRNSPLHF TGTGCCAGCAGAGCCACAGGGATCCGGAATTCACCCCTCCACTTT
TRBJ1-5 TRBV5-8 . . 16 CASSWTISVGNQPQHF TGTGCCAGCAGCTGGACCATCTCGGTGGGCAATCAGCCCCAGCATTTT
TRBJ2-5 TRBV20-1 . . 10 CSASLNTQYF TGCAGTGCTTCCTTGAACACCCAGTACTTC
TRBJ2-5 TRBV11-2 . . 17 CASSLVRTANYQETQYF TGTGCCAGCAGCTTAGTCCGGACAGCGAATTACCAAGAGACCCAGTACTTC
TRBJ2-1 TRBV1 few . 11 CTSSVAPSRFF TGCACCAGCTCCGTGGCTCCGTCGCGGTTCTTC
TRBJ1-6 TRBV7-9 . . 14 CASRVGGPDSPLHF TGTGCCAGCAGGGTGGGAGGGCCAGATTCACCCCTCCACTTT
TRBJ1-2 TRBV28 . TRBD1 13 CASRQPGTGGYTF TGTGCCAGCAGGCAACCCGGGACAGGGGGCTACACCTTC
TRBJ2-2 TRBV5-1 few . 13 CANRVGNTGELFF TGCGCCAACCGGGTAGGGAACACCGGGGAGCTGTTTTTT
TRBJ1-2 TRBV12-3/TRBV12-4 few TRBD1 14 CASSWGQVDYGYTF TGTGCCAGCAGCTGGGGACAGGTAGACTATGGCTACACCTTC
TRBJ2-1 TRBV24-1 few TRBD1 16 CATRGQGTVSSNEQFF TGTGCCACCAGGGGACAGGGGACGGTCAGTTCGAATGAGCAGTTCTTC
TRBJ1-6 TRBV15 . TRBD1 17 CATSIYYRGTSYSPLHF TGTGCCACCAGCATTTACTACAGGGGTACGTCATATTCACCCCTCCACTTT
TRBJ2-3 TRBV10-3 many TRBD2 16 CAIRSTSGGFTDTQYF TGTGCCATCAGATCGACTAGCGGGGGATTCACAGATACGCAGTATTTT
TRBJ1-6 TRBV4-2 many TRBD1 15 CASSRQTGDNSPLHF TGTGCCAGCAGCCGTCAAACAGGGGATAATTCACCCCTCCACTTT
TRBJ1-1 TRBV6-2/TRBV6-3 few . 15 CASNGRVIMNTEAFF TGTGCCAGCAATGGCAGGGTCATCATGAACACTGAAGCTTTCTTT
TRBJ1-5 TRBV19 . . 15 CASRYSLAVNQPQHF TGTGCCAGTAGATACTCCCTGGCGGTCAATCAGCCCCAGCATTTT
TRBJ2-1 TRBV19 . TRBD2 17 CASSIAPGGSSYNEQFF TGTGCCAGTAGTATAGCACCCGGGGGGAGCTCCTACAATGAGCAGTTCTTC
TRBJ2-2 TRBV30 once . 14 CAWRVGGNTGELFF TGTGCCTGGAGAGTCGGGGGGAACACCGGGGAGCTGTTTTTT
TRBJ1-2 TRBV12-3/TRBV12-4 . . 13 CASSRGRDYGYTF TGTGCCAGCAGTCGGGGGCGCGACTATGGCTACACCTTC
TRBJ2-5 TRBV20-1 . . 13 CSAGGGQQETQYF TGCAGTGCTGGGGGTGGACAGCAAGAGACCCAGTACTTC
TRBJ1-2 TRBV7-9 many . 13 CASSSDTYYGYTF TGTGCCAGCAGTTCGGACACGTACTATGGCTACACCTTC
TRBJ2-7 TRBV5-1 . . 14 CASSGPGHLYEQYF TGCGCCAGCAGCGGACCGGGACACCTCTACGAGCAGTACTTC
TRBJ2-7 TRBV5-1 . . 15 CASSLAWDLLYEQYF TGCGCCAGCAGCCTTGCATGGGACCTACTTTACGAGCAGTACTTC